A single sample gave rise to the 23 T cell receptor beta chains below, sequenced in a study of CD8 T cells in Susac syndrome. The RNA input was about 0.5 to 1 ug, and it was reverse transcribed with random hexamers. TCRdb processed the immunoSEQ multiplex PCR reads anew with MiXCR; each CDR3 protein has one entry. The sample has around 170,000 distinct CDR3 sequences; 90% to 95% are singletons. The sample was CD4+ T cells from PBMCs. These receptors were collected from a human donor with Susac syndrome.

Points on this clonotype: The junction does not match germline at one end; this may be a read error. The V and J genes are TRBV27 and TRBJ2-7; tentatively, D is TRBD1 or TRBD2 (5 bases each). The CDR3 runs 15 residues. The germline CDR1 and CDR2 sequences are MNHEY and SMNVEV (reference sequence). The CDR3 reads CATSAPSRGEAEQYF. The CDR3 bases are TGTGCCACCAGTGCCCCCTCCCGGGGCGAGGCCGAGCAGTACTTC.

This chain joins TRBV9 and TRBJ1-1; D is unresolved. This CDR3 has 12 residues. Germline assignment: CDR1 SGDLS and CDR2 YYNGEE. V was pared by 4 bases and J by 1 base, with 5 bases between. CDR3 nucleotides: TGTGCCAGCAGCTCCCAGAACACTGAAGCTTTCTTT. Protein sequence: CASSSQNTEAFF. Variable domain in full (rest from reference TRBV9 and TRBJ1-1): DSGVTQTPKHLITATGQRVTLRCSPRSGDLSVYWYQQSLDQGLQFLIQYYNGEERAKGNILERFSAQQFPDLHSELNLSSLELGDSALYFCASSSQNTEAFFGQGTRLTVV.

The genes are TRBV9 and TRBJ1-1; D not resolved. The V end lost 0 bases, the J end lost 5 bases, and 8 bases lay between the germline ends. Germline V CDR1 and CDR2: SGDLS, YYNGEE. This CDR3 contains 13 residues. CDR3 sequence: CASSVGGWTEAFF. CDR3 DNA sequence: TGTGCCAGCAGCGTAGGAGGGTGGACTGAAGCTTTCTTT.

V is TRBV25-1 and J is TRBJ2-1, with D perhaps matching TRBD2 (7 bases). Germline V gene sequence: CDR1 MGHDK, CDR2 SYGVNS. V lost 7 bases to trimming and J lost 4 bases, with 14 bases between them. The CDR3 spans 14 residues. CDR3 sequence: CASTPGGSYNEQFF. CDR3 DNA: TGTGCCAGCACCCCGGGGGGCTCTTACAATGAGCAGTTCTTC.

This chain uses TRBV20-1 with TRBJ1-1; a weak D match, TRBD1 (6 bases). Looked up from germline, CDR1 is DFQATT and CDR2 is SNEGSKA (reference sequence). The CDR3 consists of 11 residues. The CDR3 sequence is CRPTGNTEAFF. CDR3 nucleotide sequence: TGCAGGCCGACAGGGAACACTGAAGCTTTCTTT.

The V and J genes are TRBV2 and TRBJ2-3; 8 positions match TRBD2. Trimming removed 4 bases from V and 2 bases from J; junction bases left unmatched: 5. Germline values: CDR1 SNHLY, CDR2 FYNNEI. This CDR3 comprises 15 residues. The CDR3 DNA follows: TGTGCCAGCAGTGCTGCGGGGGGACCCACAGATACGCAGTATTTT. This gives the protein CASSAAGGPTDTQYF.

Only one count was recorded for this clonotype. This chain joins TRBV18 and TRBJ2-7; possibly TRBD1 for D (5 bases). V was shortened by 5 bases and J by 2 bases, with 10 bases between the two germline ends. This CDR3 contains 13 residues. Germline values: CDR1 KGHSH, CDR2 LQKENI. CDR3 amino acids: CASSSDTAYEQYF. In DNA, the CDR3 is TGTGCCAGCTCATCGGACACGGCCTACGAGCAGTACTTC.

The chain combines TRBV29-1 with TRBJ2-3; 8 bases are shared with TRBD1. Trimming took 6 bases from V and 1 from J; bases not matched to a gene: 9. In germline, CDR1 is SQVTM, CDR2 ANQGSEA. The CDR3 is 15 residues long. As DNA, the CDR3 is TGCAGCGTCCGTCTCGGGACAGGAGGCACAGATACGCAGTATTTT. Its protein is CSVRLGTGGTDTQYF.

V usage is TRBV3-1 and J usage is TRBJ1-2; 7 positions agree with TRBD1. V lost 4 bases to trimming and J lost 0 bases; unmatched junction nucleotides: 8. The CDR3 is 16 residues long. Germline CDR1 reads LGHDT; CDR2 reads YNNKEL (reference sequence). For the CDR3, the DNA is TGTGCCAGCAGCCGCGGAACAGGGGCCTCTAACTATGGCTACACCTTC. As protein: CASSRGTGASNYGYTF.

V usage is TRBV18 and J usage is TRBJ2-7, with D perhaps being TRBD1 or TRBD2 (5 bases each). CDR1 and CDR2 (germline): KGHSH, LQKENI. V lost 2 bases, J lost 1 base, and 12 bases lay in between. This CDR3 contains 15 residues. DNA for the CDR3: TGTGCCAGCTCACCAACACGAGGGACGTCCTACGAGCAGTACTTC. Translation: CASSPTRGTSYEQYF.

The chain links TRBV3-1 to TRBJ2-7; 7 bases are shared with TRBD2. Germline trimming cut 3 bases from V and 2 bases from J; bases unmatched to any gene: 10. CDR3 length: 16 amino acids. Germline CDR1 is LGHDT and CDR2 is YNNKEL (reference sequence). In nucleotides, the CDR3 is TGTGCCAGCAGCCAGGGGGGGGGAGCAATCACCTACGAGCAGTACTTC. This encodes CASSQGGGAITYEQYF.

The V and J genes are TRBV20-1 and TRBJ2-3; D is possibly TRBD1 or TRBD2 (6 bases each). V was trimmed by 2 bases and J by 10 bases, leaving 16 bases between them. The CDR3 loop spans 13 amino acids. Germline CDR1 and CDR2: DFQATT and SNEGSKA (reference sequence). The CDR3 sequence is CSARSNKGEAQYF. CDR3 DNA sequence: TGCAGTGCTAGATCGAACAAGGGGGAGGCGCAGTATTTT.

V and J are TRBV20-1 and TRBJ1-1; 8 bases align to TRBD1. Trimming removed 6 bases from V and 10 bases from J; junction bases left unmatched: 10. CDR3 size: 12 residues. The germline V gene has CDR1 DFQATT and CDR2 SNEGSKA (reference sequence). The CDR3 nucleotides read TGCAGTGCCCGGCAGGGGGCATCAGTAGCTTTCTTT. It specifies CSARQGASVAFF.

CDR3 in amino acids: CASSLLQGWSYGYTF. The CDR3 DNA sequence: TGTGCCAGCAGCTTACTTCAGGGATGGAGCTATGGCTACACCTTC. The chain employs TRBV11-2 and TRBJ1-2; D is perhaps TRBD1 (5 bases). Per germline, CDR1 SGHAT and CDR2 FQNNGV. The CDR3 sequence is 15 residues long. Trimming pared 2 bases from V and 4 bases from J, leaving 14 bases between.

The chain joins TRBV27 to TRBJ2-7; TRBD2 matches at 8 bases. Germline CDR1 MNHEY, CDR2 SMNVEV (reference sequence). The V gene end was trimmed by 2 bases and the J gene end by 5 bases; junction bases not matched to a gene: 11. The CDR3 has 16 residues. DNA for the CDR3: TGTGCCAGCAGTTTAATCTCCGGGACTAGTAAGCACGAGCAGTACTTC. It yields the protein CASSLISGTSKHEQYF.

The chain has TRBV6-1 and TRBJ1-3; D possibly corresponds to TRBD1 (6 bases). The CDR3 spans 13 residues. The ends were cut back, 10 bases at V and 2 bases at J, with 12 bases in the middle. The V gene's germline CDR1 is MNHNS and CDR2 SASEGT. The CDR3 loop is CATLRTAGNTIYF. CDR3 nucleotide sequence: TGTGCCACTTTGCGGACAGCTGGAAACACCATATATTTT.

This rearrangement joins TRBV20-1 to TRBJ2-1; maybe TRBD2 (5 bases). Germline V gene lookup returns CDR1 DFQATT and CDR2 SNEGSKA (reference sequence). This CDR3 contains 15 residues. Between the trimmed V and J ends, which lost 6 bases and 1 base, there was a span of 16 bases. CDR3 protein: CSASDLGSSYNEQFF. CDR3 nucleotides: TGCAGTGCCTCCGATCTAGGGAGTTCCTACAATGAGCAGTTCTTC.

The genes are TRBV5-4 and TRBJ1-4; the D is unclear. The V end lost 4 bases, the J end lost 0 bases, and 7 bases lay between the germline ends. Germline V gene data show CDR1 as SGHNT and CDR2 as YYREEE (reference sequence). CDR3 size: 14 residues. DNA of the CDR3: TGTGCCAGCAGCCGGACTTCAACTAATGAAAAACTGTTTTTT. Its protein is CASSRTSTNEKLFF.

In its sample, this clonotype was seen once. The rearrangement joins TRBV4-2 to TRBJ2-6; 8 nucleotides align to TRBD2. Germline lookup yields CDR1 LGHNA and CDR2 YNFKEQ. The CDR3 is made up of 17 amino acids. V gave up 1 base and J gave up 2 bases; unmatched junction bases: 4. CDR3 DNA: TGTGCCAGCAGCCAAGTCTATAGCGGGGCTGGGGCCAACGTCCTGACTTTC. This sequence encodes CASSQVYSGAGANVLTF.

The CDR3 nucleotides are TGCAGCGTTGAGCCAGGGGCGAACACTGAAGCTTTCTTT. This encodes CSVEPGANTEAFF. V usage is TRBV29-1 and J usage is TRBJ1-1; a weak D match, TRBD1 (6 bases). Trimming took off 3 bases at V and 1 base at J, with 9 bases between the two ends. Germline V gives CDR1 SQVTM, CDR2 ANQGSEA. This CDR3 comprises 13 residues. The whole variable domain, filled in from reference TRBV29-1 and TRBJ1-1, reads SAVISQKPSRDICQRGTSLTIQCQVDSQVTMMFWYRQQPGQSLTLIATANQGSEATYESGFVIDKFPISRPNLTFSTLTVSNMSPEDSSIYLCSVEPGANTEAFFGQGTRLTVV.

The chain links TRBV20-1 to TRBJ2-5; D uncertain. The CDR3 spans 15 residues. Germline V gene data show CDR1 as DFQATT and CDR2 as SNEGSKA (reference sequence). Trimming removed 3 bases from V and 2 bases from J, with 16 bases in between. CDR3 residues: CSASSDARFQETQYF. The DNA of the CDR3 is TGCAGTGCTAGTTCGGACGCCCGATTTCAAGAGACCCAGTACTTC.

The J gene is TRBJ1-5, the V gene TRBV30, with a tentative D call TRBD1 (5 bases). CDR1 is GTSNPN, CDR2 SVGIG, per germline (reference sequence). Trimming pared 2 bases from V and 3 bases from J, leaving 8 bases between. CDR3 length equals 13 residues. The CDR3 region has the DNA TGTGCCTGGAGTCGACAGATCAATCAGCCCCAGCATTTT. It specifies CAWSRQINQPQHF.

This clonotype was counted once. The chain couples TRBV3-1 to TRBJ2-3, with D possibly TRBD2 on 7 matching bases. Trimming took off 6 bases at V and 5 bases at J, with 18 bases between the two ends. The CDR3 length is 15 residues. In germline, CDR1 is LGHDT, CDR2 YNNKEL (reference sequence). CDR3 sequence reads: CASSYTGGGGDTQYF. The CDR3 DNA reads as TGTGCCAGCAGTTATACGGGGGGCGGTGGAGATACGCAGTATTTT.